This is a list of T cell receptor beta chains from one sample in a study of OX40 agonist ivuxolimab in advanced cancers. The assay was immunoSEQ multiplex PCR, and TCRdb's table has in-frame clones only and misses some. The table has about 77,000 clones, about 86% seen once; the top ten hold about 0.71%. The source was CD4+ or CD8+ T cells sorted from blood, collected in a trial of the OX40 agonist ivuxolimab. The receptor source for this set is an adult with an advanced solid tumor such as melanoma, head and neck, liver or kidney cancer. Both conserved end residues are part of each CDR3. D genes are given only for firm matches. Only some rows state a clone size, as once, few, many or a class for expanded clones.

J gene	D gene	V gene	clone size	CDR3 protein	CDR3 DNA
TRBJ1-5	TRBD1	TRBV19	NA	CASTSTGGLWPQHF	TGTGCCAGTACCTCCACAGGGGGCCTCTGGCCCCAGCATTTT
TRBJ1-1	TRBD1	TRBV6-5	NA	CASSYSIGRGAFF	TGTGCCAGCAGTTACTCGATAGGCAGGGGGGCTTTCTTT
TRBJ2-1	TRBD2	TRBV5-1	NA	CASSGDSGRAIEQFF	TGCGCCAGCAGCGGGGATAGCGGGAGGGCGATTGAGCAGTTCTTC
TRBJ1-5	NA	TRBV18	NA	CASSPPGNRDQPQHF	TGTGCCAGCTCACCACCCGGGAACAGGGACCAGCCCCAGCATTTT
TRBJ2-7	TRBD2	TRBV7-2	NA	CASSPTGGSYEQYF	TGTGCCAGCAGCCCCACGGGGGGGTCCTACGAGCAGTACTTC
TRBJ2-5	TRBD1	TRBV18	NA	CASSPRGQGASETQYF	TGTGCCAGCTCTCCAAGGGGACAGGGGGCTTCGGAGACCCAGTACTTC
TRBJ1-1	TRBD1	TRBV5-1	NA	CASSLAPGQMSEAFF	TGCGCCAGCAGCTTGGCCCCGGGACAGATGTCTGAAGCTTTCTTT
TRBJ1-5	TRBD1	TRBV10-2	NA	CASRDGGGSQPQHF	TGCGCCAGCAGGGATGGAGGGGGCAGCCAGCCCCAGCATTTT
TRBJ2-7	TRBD2	TRBV5-1	NA	CASSRTSAGAYEQYF	TGCGCCAGCAGCAGGACTAGCGCGGGGGCCTACGAGCAGTACTTC
TRBJ1-3	TRBD1	TRBV7-2	NA	CASSLSGGPSSGNTIYF	TGTGCCAGCAGCTTGTCAGGGGGCCCCAGCTCTGGAAACACCATATATTTT
TRBJ2-4	NA	TRBV7-2	NA	CASSLDGKNIQYF	TGTGCCAGCAGCCTTGACGGCAAAAACATTCAGTACTTC
TRBJ2-7	NA	TRBV2	NA	CASSEQAGQYF	TGTGCCAGCAGTGAACAAGCTGGGCAGTACTTC
TRBJ2-2	TRBD1	TRBV28	NA	CASRTTGTGELFF	TGTGCCAGCAGAACGACAGGGACCGGGGAGCTGTTTTTT
TRBJ2-3	NA	TRBV19	NA	CASSIDRGRVTDTQYF	TGTGCCAGTAGTATAGATCGTGGCAGGGTCACAGATACGCAGTATTTT
TRBJ1-2	NA	TRBV7-3	NA	CASSFDQLVGYTF	TGTGCCAGCAGCTTTGATCAATTAGTTGGCTACACCTTC
TRBJ2-3	NA	TRBV5-4	NA	CASSLQGQNTDTQYF	TGTGCCAGCAGCTTGCAGGGCCAAAACACAGATACGCAGTATTTT
TRBJ2-2	TRBD2	TRBV5-6	once	CASSPIAGGRGELFF	TGTGCCAGCAGCCCAATCGCGGGGGGACGCGGGGAGCTGTTTTTT
TRBJ1-1	NA	TRBV15	NA	CATSRLLDTEAFF	TGTGCCACCAGCAGGCTACTGGACACTGAAGCTTTCTTT
TRBJ2-3	NA	TRBV7-9	NA	CASSPLRTGRADTQYF	TGTGCCAGCAGCCCCCTCCGGACAGGGAGGGCAGATACGCAGTATTTT
TRBJ1-2	NA	TRBV19	NA	CASSIREYGYTF	TGTGCCAGTAGTATTCGGGAGTATGGCTACACCTTC
TRBJ1-5	NA	TRBV6-1	NA	CASRLRSNQPQHF	TGTGCCAGCAGGCTGAGGTCGAATCAGCCCCAGCATTTT
TRBJ1-2	NA	TRBV10-3	once	CAIYGTGYGYTF	TGTGCCATTTACGGGACGGGCTATGGCTACACCTTC
TRBJ2-3	NA	TRBV28	NA	CASRSGLGGTDTQYF	TGTGCCAGCAGATCGGGATTGGGGGGCACAGATACGCAGTATTTT
TRBJ2-7	NA	TRBV6-1	NA	CASIGDYEQYF	TGTGCCAGCATTGGAGACTACGAGCAGTACTTC
TRBJ1-1	NA	TRBV6-1	NA	CASSREVGNTEAFF	TGTGCCAGCAGTAGGGAGGTGGGGAACACTGAAGCTTTCTTT
TRBJ2-7	TRBD2	TRBV28	NA	CASSGLAEYEQYF	TGTGCCAGCAGTGGACTAGCAGAATACGAGCAGTACTTC
TRBJ2-5	TRBD2	TRBV5-1	few	CASSLLVGGGMGFGETQYF	TGCGCCAGCAGCTTGCTTGTCGGCGGGGGGATGGGGTTTGGAGAGACCCAGTACTTC
TRBJ2-1	NA	TRBV2	NA	CASSRSGLRGSEQFF	TGTGCCAGCAGTCGATCGGGCCTCAGGGGCAGTGAGCAGTTCTTC
TRBJ1-1	NA	TRBV28	few	CASRWTTNTEAFF	TGTGCCAGCAGGTGGACAACGAACACTGAAGCTTTCTTT
TRBJ1-1	TRBD1	TRBV7-6	few	CASSLTRTGGNTEAFF	TGTGCCAGCAGCCTAACCCGGACAGGGGGGAACACTGAAGCTTTCTTT
TRBJ2-5	NA	TRBV5-1	once	CASSDLKGGKGETQYF	TGCGCCAGCAGCGATCTTAAAGGGGGAAAAGGGGAGACCCAGTACTTC
TRBJ1-1	TRBD1	TRBV27	NA	CASNTGGASPTEAFF	TGTGCCAGCAATACAGGGGGCGCATCCCCCACTGAAGCTTTCTTT
TRBJ1-1	NA	TRBV10-3	NA	CAISEVALNTEAFF	TGTGCCATCAGTGAGGTGGCCTTGAACACTGAAGCTTTCTTT
TRBJ1-2	NA	TRBV5-1	NA	CASSPPTGSYTF	TGCGCCAGCAGCCCACCGACTGGTAGCTACACCTTC
TRBJ1-1	NA	TRBV6-5	once	CASSYLRGARDTEAFF	TGTGCCAGCAGTTACCTGAGAGGGGCCCGGGACACTGAAGCTTTCTTT
TRBJ2-3	NA	TRBV7-8	NA	CASSPLTTDTQYF	TGTGCCAGCAGCCCGCTTACCACAGATACGCAGTATTTT
TRBJ1-2	NA	TRBV6-1	few	CASSEAKVRHTYTF	TGTGCCAGCAGTGAAGCTAAGGTTCGTCACACCTACACCTTC
TRBJ2-5	NA	TRBV4-1	NA	CASSQDGTGQETQYF	TGCGCCAGCAGCCAAGACGGTACAGGCCAAGAGACCCAGTACTTC
TRBJ1-5	NA	TRBV5-5	once	CASSPYSYQPQHF	TGTGCCAGCAGCCCTTACTCATACCAGCCCCAGCATTTT
TRBJ2-1	NA	TRBV5-1	NA	CASSLGGSVYNEQFF	TGCGCCAGCAGCTTGGGGGGCTCGGTATACAATGAGCAGTTCTTC
TRBJ2-7	NA	TRBV6-5	NA	CASSPSYEQYF	TGTGCCAGCAGCCCCTCCTACGAGCAGTACTTC
TRBJ2-7	TRBD2	TRBV7-2	few	CASSVSGGAYEQYF	TGTGCCAGCAGCGTATCCGGGGGGGCCTACGAGCAGTACTTC
TRBJ1-6	TRBD1	TRBV6-5	NA	CASRLSQGESPLHF	TGTGCCAGCCGTTTATCGCAGGGGGAATCACCCCTCCACTTT
TRBJ1-1	TRBD1	TRBV19	NA	CASSVDRGSTNTEAFF	TGTGCCAGTAGTGTCGACAGGGGGTCAACGAACACTGAAGCTTTCTTT
TRBJ1-6	NA	TRBV28	NA	CASTLGLRGSSYNSPLHF	TGTGCCAGCACCTTGGGGCTGCGGGGGAGCTCCTATAATTCACCCCTCCACTTT
TRBJ1-5	NA	TRBV11-2	NA	CASSVSGTSGEPQHF	TGTGCCAGCAGCGTATCCGGGACAAGTGGAGAGCCCCAGCATTTT
TRBJ1-4	NA	TRBV30	NA	CAWSKETSTGGRDPTNEKLFF	TGTGCCTGGAGTAAGGAGACATCAACCGGCGGACGAGACCCAACTAATGAAAAACTGTTTTTT
TRBJ1-1	NA	TRBV20-1	NA	CSARVGAFF	TGCAGTGCTAGAGTGGGGGCTTTCTTT
TRBJ1-1	TRBD1	TRBV28	once	CASSLQGAGGTEAFF	TGTGCCAGCAGCTTACAGGGGGCGGGAGGCACTGAAGCTTTCTTT